This TCR beta chain was recovered during a study of Graves' ophthalmopathy and Graves' hyperthyroidism (dated by TCRdb to the late 2010s). For the wider study: Peripheral blood was collected at initial diagnosis, prior to any treatment. To tell Graves' ophthalmopathy apart from Graves' hyperthyroidism, and to predict which patients would progress to ophthalmopathy, the study relied on TCR beta repertoire signatures. In total, 135 blood samples were TCR-sequenced: under 45 ophthalmopathy, some 75 hyperthyroidism and roughly 17 hyperthyroidism-to-ophthalmopathy patients. A discovery set of 95 to 100 patients (about 45 ophthalmopathy, some 58 stable hyperthyroidism) was enrolled to explore V-J signatures distinguishing ophthalmopathy from hyperthyroidism. For independent validation, a separate cohort was made up of fewer than 20 hyperthyroidism patients plus 17 patients who later progressed from hyperthyroidism to ophthalmopathy. In roughly 6 hyperthyroidism patients, T-cell repertoires of thyroid tissue and blood were compared. Following sampling, methimazole starting at 30 mg daily was administered to hyperthyroidism patients, and high-dose intravenous methylprednisolone was administered to ophthalmopathy patients. The roughly 99 discovery patients were divided at random into training and test sets in a 7:3 ratio.

The sample holds many counts of this clonotype. What antigen it recognizes has not been identified. No much larger clone exists at a distance of one base, and base qualities are not known. The germline V gene provides CDR1 MNHEY and CDR2 SVGEGT. V is trimmed back by 6 bases and J by 1 base, and the junction contains 6 bases that no gene match accounts for. There are 16 amino acids in the CDR3, from cysteine to phenylalanine inclusive. Only CDR3 DNA is held: 48 bases, read in frame from base 1. Hyperthyroidism was considered stable if no progression to ophthalmopathy occurred within 18 months of follow-up. Hyperthyroidism patients were newly diagnosed, with disease duration under 2 months, and aged 18 to 65 years. Patients with other autoimmune diseases, uncontrolled infections, pregnancy or lactation were excluded from the study. Diagnosis was based on clinical symptoms, serum thyroxine, TRAb, thyroid ultrasound and orbital computed tomography. Using Ficoll-Paque density gradient centrifugation, PBMCs were isolated from less than 13 ml of fresh peripheral blood. Total RNA was extracted with Trizol reagent and quality-checked on an Agilent 2100 Bioanalyzer.

TCR beta CDR3 regions were amplified from RNA transcripts for repertoire sequencing. The first round was an RT-PCR using HTBI primers with the Qiagen OneStep RT-PCR kit, and this first round was followed by a second-round multiplex PCR, then size selection and purification. The libraries underwent paired-end sequencing with 100 bp reads on an Illumina HiSeq2000. The authors' pipeline ran thus. SOAPnuke was used for read processing, and reads with adapters, uncalled bases, a mean Phred below 15, or no exact constant-primer or identifier match were discarded. COPE v1.2.5 was used to merge the high-quality paired reads. Each unique nucleotide sequence was treated as a clonotype, and MiTCR v1.1 was used to align the clonotypes to the IMGT TRB V, D and J references. Only V-J combinations with frequency above 0.0001 were analysed, covering 99% to 99.2% of repertoires. For each V-J combination, a TCR clonal expansion and chaos score was defined as the ratio of F50 clonal expansion to chaos observed in the TCRdist matrix. Features were reduced by Welch's t-statistics and random forest to 10 to 15 V-J combinations, which fed a naive Bayes classifier. Thyroid-blood repertoire similarity was quantified with the Morisita-Horn index. TCRdb applied fastp at Q25 and MiXCR to the public reads, then kept only in-frame beta chains. Rows with a matching CDR3 protein are joined into one entry that keeps the most common DNA and genes. TCRdb, rather than the study authors, made the V and J calls. For this sample there are approximately 410,000 distinct CDR3 sequences; 15% to 17% appear just once. Of the sample, 5.5% to 7% falls within the top ten clones.

What the work shows at the level of the full study, not this receptor alone: No statistical method was used to predetermine the sample size, and group allocation was not hidden from the investigators. Most expanded thyroid clonotypes with frequency above 0.001 were also detected in blood, suggesting blood repertoires may reflect the thyroid immune response. In cross-validation, the 13-signature model distinguished ophthalmopathy from stable hyperthyroidism with 85% to 90% sensitivity and 81% to 83% specificity, and in the test set the corresponding values were roughly 78% and 74%. In validation, the model predicted ophthalmopathy progression with less than 71% sensitivity and around 72% specificity; about a dozen predicted patients were CT-confirmed with GO in a median of approximately six months.

The TCR was taken from a woman aged 18 to 35 with stable Graves' hyperthyroidism. Donor details come from another sample of the same person, matched by shared clones. Rearrangement joined TRBV6-2 or TRBV6-3 to TRBJ1-1, with 12 junctional bases fitting TRBD1. Sequenced: peripheral blood. CDR3 reads: CASRDPGQGANTEAFF. The DNA sequence reads TGTGCCAGCAGAGATCCGGGACAGGGGGCGAACACTGAAGCTTTCTTT.